The clone carrying this T cell receptor (beta chain) was seen at least ten times. Its specificity is not known. Library preparation for TCR beta used quantitative 5'-RACE with molecular barcodes. TCRdb reanalysed the 5' RACE reads using MiXCR and keeps one entry per CDR3 protein. Here the sample spans around 250,000 distinct CDR3 sequences, approximately 12% being singletons. The record originates from a study of CD8 T cells in ankylosing spondylitis. V was trimmed by 0 bases and J by 0 bases, leaving 18 bases between them. The CDR3 runs 18 residues. Germline CDR1 reads LGHNA; CDR2 reads YNFKEQ. Study-level results: Several highly homologous variants formed a TCR beta motif that appeared characteristic of ankylosing spondylitis blood. As reported, disease-linked clones showed significant enrichment in matched ankylosing spondylitis synovial fluid.

The chain couples TRBV4-2 to TRBJ2-7; D unresolved. This receptor was obtained from a male donor with ankylosing spondylitis or in good health (not recorded which). The source material was blood, either unsorted or a sorted T cell fraction (not recorded which). The CDR3 coding sequence is TGTGCCAGCAGCCAAGATCCAAAACAAGCGCTGAGCTCCTACGAGCAGTACTTC. The encoded protein is CASSQDPKQALSSYEQYF.